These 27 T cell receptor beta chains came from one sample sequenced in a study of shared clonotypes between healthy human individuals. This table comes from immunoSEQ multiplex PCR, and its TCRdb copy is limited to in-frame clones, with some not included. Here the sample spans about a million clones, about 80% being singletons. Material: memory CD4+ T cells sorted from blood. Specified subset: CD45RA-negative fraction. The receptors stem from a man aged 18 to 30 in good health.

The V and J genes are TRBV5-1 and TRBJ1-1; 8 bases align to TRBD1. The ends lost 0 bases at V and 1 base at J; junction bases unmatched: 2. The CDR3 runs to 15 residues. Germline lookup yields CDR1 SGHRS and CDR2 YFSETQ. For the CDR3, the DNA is TGCGCCAGCAGCTTGGCAGGGGGCGCGAACACTGAAGCTTTCTTT. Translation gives CASSLAGGANTEAFF.

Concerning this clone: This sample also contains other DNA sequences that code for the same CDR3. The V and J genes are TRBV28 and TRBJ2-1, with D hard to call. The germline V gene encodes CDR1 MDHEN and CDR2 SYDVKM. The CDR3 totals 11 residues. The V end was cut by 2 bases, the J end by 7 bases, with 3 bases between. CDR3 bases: TGTGCCAGCAGTTTAAGGAATGAGCAGTTCTTC. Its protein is CASSLRNEQFF.

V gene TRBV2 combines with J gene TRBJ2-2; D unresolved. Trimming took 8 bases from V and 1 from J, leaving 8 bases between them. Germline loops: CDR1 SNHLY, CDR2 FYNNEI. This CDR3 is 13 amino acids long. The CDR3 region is CASGSRNTGELFF. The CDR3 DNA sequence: TGTGCCAGCGGGTCTCGGAACACCGGGGAGCTGTTTTTT.

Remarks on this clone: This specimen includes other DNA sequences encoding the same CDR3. The CDR3 coding sequence is TGTGCCATCAGTGAAGGCGGGGGTTCGTACGAGCAGTACTTC. This translates into CAISEGGGSYEQYF. V is TRBV10-3 and J is TRBJ2-7, with 7 bases identical to TRBD2. The CDR3 is 14 amino acids. Germline-derived CDR1 and CDR2 are ENHRY and SYGVKD. V lost 3 bases and J lost 4; bases outside the gene matches: 6.

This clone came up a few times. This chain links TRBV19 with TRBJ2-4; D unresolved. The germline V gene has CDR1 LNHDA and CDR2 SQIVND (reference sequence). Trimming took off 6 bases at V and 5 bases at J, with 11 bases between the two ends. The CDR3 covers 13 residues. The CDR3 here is CASRAGPQNIQYF. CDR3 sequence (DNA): TGTGCCAGTAGAGCAGGACCTCAAAACATTCAGTACTTC.

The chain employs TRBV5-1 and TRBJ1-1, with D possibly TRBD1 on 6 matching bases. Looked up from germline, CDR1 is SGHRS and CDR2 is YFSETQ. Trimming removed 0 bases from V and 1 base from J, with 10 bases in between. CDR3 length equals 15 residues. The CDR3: CASSLDTGRNTEAFF. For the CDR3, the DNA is TGCGCCAGCAGCTTGGATACAGGGAGGAACACTGAAGCTTTCTTT.

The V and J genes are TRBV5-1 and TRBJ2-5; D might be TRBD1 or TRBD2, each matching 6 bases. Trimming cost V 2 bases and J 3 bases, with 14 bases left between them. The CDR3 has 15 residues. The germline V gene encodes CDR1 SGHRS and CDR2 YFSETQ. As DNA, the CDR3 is TGCGCCAGCAGCTTCCTCTCGGGGGCTGAAGAGACCCAGTACTTC. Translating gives CASSFLSGAEETQYF.

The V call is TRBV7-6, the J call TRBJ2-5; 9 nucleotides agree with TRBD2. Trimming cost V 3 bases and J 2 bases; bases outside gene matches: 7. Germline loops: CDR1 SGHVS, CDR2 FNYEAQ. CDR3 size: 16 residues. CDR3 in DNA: TGTGCCAGCAGCTTTGGAGGACTAGCGTCTCAAGAGACCCAGTACTTC. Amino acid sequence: CASSFGGLASQETQYF.

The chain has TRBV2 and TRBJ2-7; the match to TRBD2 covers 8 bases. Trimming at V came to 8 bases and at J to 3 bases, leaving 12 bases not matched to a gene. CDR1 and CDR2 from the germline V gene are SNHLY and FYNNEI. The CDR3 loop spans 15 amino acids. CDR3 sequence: CASGRSSGSSYEQYF. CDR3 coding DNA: TGTGCCAGCGGACGGTCAAGCGGGAGTAGCTACGAGCAGTACTTC.

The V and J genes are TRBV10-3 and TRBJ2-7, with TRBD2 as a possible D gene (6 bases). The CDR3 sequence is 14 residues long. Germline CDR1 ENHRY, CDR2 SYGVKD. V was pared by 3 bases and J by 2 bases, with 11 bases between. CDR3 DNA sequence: TGTGCCATCAGTGATCGGGACTCCGCCTACGAGCAGTACTTC. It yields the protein CAISDRDSAYEQYF.

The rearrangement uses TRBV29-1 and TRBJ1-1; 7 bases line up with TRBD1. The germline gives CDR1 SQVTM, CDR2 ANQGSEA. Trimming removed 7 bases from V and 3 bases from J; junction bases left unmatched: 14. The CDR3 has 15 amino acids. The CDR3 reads CSAPGLTGADTEAFF. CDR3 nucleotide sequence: TGCAGCGCCCCGGGCTTAACAGGGGCGGACACTGAAGCTTTCTTT.

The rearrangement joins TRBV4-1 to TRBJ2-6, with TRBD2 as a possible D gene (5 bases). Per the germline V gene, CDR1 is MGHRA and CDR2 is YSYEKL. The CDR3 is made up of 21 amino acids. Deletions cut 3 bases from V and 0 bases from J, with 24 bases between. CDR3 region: CASSHPDVVEAHSSGANVLTF. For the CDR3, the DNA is TGCGCCAGCAGCCACCCAGATGTGGTGGAGGCTCATAGCTCTGGGGCCAACGTCCTGACTTTC.

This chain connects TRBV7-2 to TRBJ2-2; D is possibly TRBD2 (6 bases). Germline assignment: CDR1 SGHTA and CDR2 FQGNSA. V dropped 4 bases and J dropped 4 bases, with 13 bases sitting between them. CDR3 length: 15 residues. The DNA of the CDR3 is TGTGCCAGCAGCTCGCAGGCGGGATTCACCGGGGAGCTGTTTTTT. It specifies CASSSQAGFTGELFF.

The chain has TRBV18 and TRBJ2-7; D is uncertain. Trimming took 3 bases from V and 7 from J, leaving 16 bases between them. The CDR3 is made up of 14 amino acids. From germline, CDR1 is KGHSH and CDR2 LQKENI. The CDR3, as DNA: TGTGCCAGCTCACCCGCATCTAGTGGGCGGGAGCAGTACTTC. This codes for CASSPASSGREQYF.

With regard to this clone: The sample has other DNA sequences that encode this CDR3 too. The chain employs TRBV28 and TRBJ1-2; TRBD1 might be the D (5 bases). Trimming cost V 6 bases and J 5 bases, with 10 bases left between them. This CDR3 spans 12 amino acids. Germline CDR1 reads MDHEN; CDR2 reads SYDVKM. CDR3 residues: CASSDRSYGYTF. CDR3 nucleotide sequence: TGTGCCAGCAGCGACAGATCTTATGGCTACACCTTC.

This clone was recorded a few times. The CDR3, as DNA: TGTGCCAGTAGTCCAAGGACTAGAGGACAGGGTGAAAAACTGTTTTTT. It yields the protein CASSPRTRGQGEKLFF. The chain joins TRBV19 to TRBJ1-4; 8 bases align to TRBD1. The CDR3 sequence is 16 residues long. The germline V gene has CDR1 LNHDA and CDR2 SQIVND (reference sequence). V gave up 5 bases and J gave up 7 bases; unmatched junction bases: 12.

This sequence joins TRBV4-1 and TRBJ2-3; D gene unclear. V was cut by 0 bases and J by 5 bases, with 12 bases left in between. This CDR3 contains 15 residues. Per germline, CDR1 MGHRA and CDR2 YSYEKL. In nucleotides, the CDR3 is TGCGCCAGCAGCCAAGAAGGGCAAATTGGAGATACGCAGTATTTT. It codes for CASSQEGQIGDTQYF.

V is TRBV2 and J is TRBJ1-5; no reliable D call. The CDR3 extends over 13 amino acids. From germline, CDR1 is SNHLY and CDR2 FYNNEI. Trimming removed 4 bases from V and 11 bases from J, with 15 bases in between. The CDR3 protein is CASSAATLMSQHF. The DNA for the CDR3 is TGTGCCAGCAGTGCGGCCACACTCATGTCCCAGCATTTT.

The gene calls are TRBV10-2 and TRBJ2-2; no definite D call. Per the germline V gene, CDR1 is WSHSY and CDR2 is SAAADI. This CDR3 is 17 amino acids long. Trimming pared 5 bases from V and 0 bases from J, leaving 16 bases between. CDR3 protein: CASSQNADGPNTGELFF. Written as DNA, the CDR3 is TGCGCCAGCAGTCAGAATGCCGACGGTCCGAACACCGGGGAGCTGTTTTTT.

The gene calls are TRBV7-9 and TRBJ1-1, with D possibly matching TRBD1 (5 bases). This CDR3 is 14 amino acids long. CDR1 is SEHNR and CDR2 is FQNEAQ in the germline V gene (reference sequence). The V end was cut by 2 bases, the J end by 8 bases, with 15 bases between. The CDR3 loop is CASSLMKGPGEAFF. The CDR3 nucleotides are TGTGCCAGCAGCTTAATGAAAGGGCCAGGGGAAGCTTTCTTT.

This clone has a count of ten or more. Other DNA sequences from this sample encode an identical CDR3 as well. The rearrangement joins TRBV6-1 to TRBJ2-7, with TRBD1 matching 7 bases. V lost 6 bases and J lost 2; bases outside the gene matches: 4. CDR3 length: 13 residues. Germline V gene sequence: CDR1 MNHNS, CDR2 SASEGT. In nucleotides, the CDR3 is TGTGCCAGCAGCCCGGGACAGACCTACGAGCAGTACTTC. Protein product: CASSPGQTYEQYF.

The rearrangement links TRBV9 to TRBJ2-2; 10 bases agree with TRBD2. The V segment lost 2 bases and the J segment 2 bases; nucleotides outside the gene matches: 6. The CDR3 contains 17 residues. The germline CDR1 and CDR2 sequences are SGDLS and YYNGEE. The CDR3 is CASSVQAGGPNTGELFF. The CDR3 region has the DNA TGTGCCAGCAGCGTTCAAGCGGGAGGGCCAAACACCGGGGAGCTGTTTTTT.

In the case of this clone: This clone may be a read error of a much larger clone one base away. As DNA, the CDR3 is TGTGCCAGCAGCTACGACAGGAACACTGAAGCTTTCTTT. It specifies CASSYDRNTEAFF. The chain carries TRBV7-9 and TRBJ1-1; the D gene is possibly TRBD1 (5 bases). The CDR3 has 13 residues. Trimming cost V 4 bases and J 1 base, with 7 bases left between them. CDR1 SEHNR and CDR2 FQNEAQ come from the germline V gene (reference sequence).

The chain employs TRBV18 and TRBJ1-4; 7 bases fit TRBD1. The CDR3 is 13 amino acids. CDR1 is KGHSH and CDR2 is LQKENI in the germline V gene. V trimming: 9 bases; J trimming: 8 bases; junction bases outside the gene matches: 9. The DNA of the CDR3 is TGTGCCAGTCGGACAGGCGCTAGCGAAAAACTGTTTTTT. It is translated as CASRTGASEKLFF.

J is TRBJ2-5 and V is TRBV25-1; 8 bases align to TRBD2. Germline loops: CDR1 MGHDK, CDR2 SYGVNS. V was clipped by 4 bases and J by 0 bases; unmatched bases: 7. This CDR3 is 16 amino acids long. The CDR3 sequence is CASSGPAGVYQETQYF. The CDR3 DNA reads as TGTGCCAGCAGTGGGCCAGCGGGGGTGTACCAAGAGACCCAGTACTTC.

The CDR3 bases are TGTGCCAGCGCCCTGCCGAGACTTTACAATGAGCAGTTCTTC. This sequence encodes CASALPRLYNEQFF. The genes are TRBV7-2 and TRBJ2-1; unclear D gene. The CDR3 length is 14 residues. V was trimmed by 8 bases and J by 4 bases, leaving 15 bases between them. Germline V gene sequence: CDR1 SGHTA, CDR2 FQGNSA.

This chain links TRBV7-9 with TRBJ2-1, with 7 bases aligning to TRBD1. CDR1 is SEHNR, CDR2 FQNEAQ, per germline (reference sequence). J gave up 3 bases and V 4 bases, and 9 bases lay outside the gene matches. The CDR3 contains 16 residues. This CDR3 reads CASSSGYRQGYNEQFF. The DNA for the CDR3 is TGTGCCAGCAGCTCAGGCTATAGACAGGGCTACAATGAGCAGTTCTTC.